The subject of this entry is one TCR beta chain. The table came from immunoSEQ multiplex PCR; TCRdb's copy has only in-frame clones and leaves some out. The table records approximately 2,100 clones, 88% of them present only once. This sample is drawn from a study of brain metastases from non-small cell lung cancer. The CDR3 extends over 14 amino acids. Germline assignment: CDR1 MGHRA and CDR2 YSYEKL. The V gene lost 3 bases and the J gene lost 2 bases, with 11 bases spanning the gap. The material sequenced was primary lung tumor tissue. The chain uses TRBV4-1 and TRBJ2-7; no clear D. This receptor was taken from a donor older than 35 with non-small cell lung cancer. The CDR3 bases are TGCGCCAGCAGCCATGAAGGGTCAACCTACGAGCAGTACTTC. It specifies CASSHEGSTYEQYF.